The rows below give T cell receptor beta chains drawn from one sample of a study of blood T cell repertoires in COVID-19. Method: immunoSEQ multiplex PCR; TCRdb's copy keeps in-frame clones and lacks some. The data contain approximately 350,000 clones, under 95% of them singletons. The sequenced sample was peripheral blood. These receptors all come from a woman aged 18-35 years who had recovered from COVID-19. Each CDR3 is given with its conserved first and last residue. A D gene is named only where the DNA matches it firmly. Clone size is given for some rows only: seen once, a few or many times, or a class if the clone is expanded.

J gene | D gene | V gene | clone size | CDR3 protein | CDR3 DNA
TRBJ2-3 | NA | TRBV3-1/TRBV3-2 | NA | CASRRQPTGDQYLTQYF | TGTGCCAGCCGACGACAGCCCACGGGAGACCAATACCTTACGCAGTATTTT
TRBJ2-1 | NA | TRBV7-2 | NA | CASSAQGHEQFF | TGTGCCAGCAGCGCGCAGGGTCATGAGCAGTTCTTC
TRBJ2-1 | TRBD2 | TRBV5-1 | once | CASSSKREGLGEQFF | TGCGCCAGCAGCTCGAAGCGGGAGGGCCTCGGTGAGCAGTTCTTC
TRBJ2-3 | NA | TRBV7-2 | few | CASSISGLAEDTQYF | TGTGCCAGCAGCATCTCCGGCCTAGCTGAAGATACGCAGTATTTT
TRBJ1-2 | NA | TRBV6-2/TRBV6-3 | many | CASSYYAGRGSYTF | TGTGCCAGCAGTTACTACGCAGGGCGGGGGAGCTACACCTTC
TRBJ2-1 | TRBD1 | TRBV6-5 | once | CATRGPGSYNEQFF | TGTGCCACGAGGGGGCCCGGCTCCTACAATGAGCAGTTCTTC
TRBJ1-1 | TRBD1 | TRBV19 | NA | CASSIKYWMDRLDLNTEAFF | TGTGCCAGTAGCATCAAGTATTGGATGGACAGGTTGGACCTCAACACTGAAGCTTTCTTT
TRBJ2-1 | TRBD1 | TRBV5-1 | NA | CASSLALTGVDNEQFF | TGCGCCAGCAGCTTGGCCCTGACAGGGGTGGACAATGAGCAGTTCTTC
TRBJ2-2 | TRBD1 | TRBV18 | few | CASSPSGTGIGELFF | TGTGCCAGCTCACCATCCGGGACAGGGATCGGGGAGCTGTTTTTT
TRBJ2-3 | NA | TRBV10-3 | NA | CAITGNTDTQYF | TGTGCCATCACGGGAAACACAGATACGCAGTATTTT
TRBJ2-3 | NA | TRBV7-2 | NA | CASSLSGFPSTDTQYF | TGTGCCAGCAGCTTATCGGGATTCCCTAGCACAGATACGCAGTATTTT
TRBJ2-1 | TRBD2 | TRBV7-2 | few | CASSPTQGGIFEQFF | TGTGCCAGCAGCCCGACTCAGGGAGGGATCTTTGAGCAGTTCTTC
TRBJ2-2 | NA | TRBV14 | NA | CASSQLFGIGDPGELFF | TGTGCCAGCAGCCAACTCTTCGGTATCGGGGATCCCGGGGAGCTGTTTTTT
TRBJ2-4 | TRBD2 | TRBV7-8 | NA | CASSHSGRQNIQYF | TGTGCCAGCAGCCATAGCGGGAGGCAAAACATTCAGTACTTC
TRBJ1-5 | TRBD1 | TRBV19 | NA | CASRTPGQGPGQPQHF | TGTGCCAGTAGGACGCCGGGACAGGGGCCCGGGCAGCCCCAGCATTTT
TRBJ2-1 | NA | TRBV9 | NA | CASSPRGVIPTSYNEQFF | TGTGCCAGCAGCCCTCGCGGGGTCATCCCAACCTCCTACAATGAGCAGTTCTTC
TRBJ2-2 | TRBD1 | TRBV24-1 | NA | CATTGGVAGELFF | TGTGCCACCACAGGGGGCGTTGCCGGGGAGCTGTTTTTT
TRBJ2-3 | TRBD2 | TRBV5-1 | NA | CASSSDRLAGRADTQYF | TGCGCCAGCAGCTCCGATCGACTAGCGGGACGGGCAGATACGCAGTATTTT
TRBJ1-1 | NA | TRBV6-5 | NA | CASSTRQREAFF | TGTGCCAGCAGTACCCGACAGAGAGAAGCTTTCTTT
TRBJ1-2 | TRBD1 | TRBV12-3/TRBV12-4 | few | CASSFDRGGYTF | TGTGCCAGCAGCTTTGACAGGGGTGGCTACACCTTC
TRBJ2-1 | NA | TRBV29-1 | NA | CSVEGANLRNEQFF | TGCAGCGTTGAAGGGGCCAACCTTCGCAATGAGCAGTTCTTC
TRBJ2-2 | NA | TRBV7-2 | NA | CASSSQGGTGPGELFF | TGTGCCAGCAGCTCGCAGGGCGGGACCGGCCCCGGGGAGCTGTTTTTT
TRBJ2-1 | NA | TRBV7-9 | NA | CASSLVGGSYNEQFF | TGTGCCAGCAGCTTAGTCGGCGGCTCCTACAATGAGCAGTTCTTC
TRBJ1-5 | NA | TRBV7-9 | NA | CASSSEPGDQPQHF | TGTGCCAGCAGCTCCGAACCGGGGGATCAGCCCCAGCATTTT
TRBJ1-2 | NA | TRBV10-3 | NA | CAISEISGALYGYTF | TGTGCCATCAGTGAGATTTCAGGGGCCCTTTATGGCTACACCTTC
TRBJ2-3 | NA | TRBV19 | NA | CASSRTPGHGDLRAALSTDTQYF | TGTGCCAGTAGCCGTACACCGGGACACGGGGATTTGAGAGCGGCCCTTAGCACAGATACGCAGTATTTT
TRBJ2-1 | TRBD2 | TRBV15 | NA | CATSREGGPNEQFF | TGTGCCACCAGCAGAGAGGGAGGGCCAAATGAGCAGTTCTTC
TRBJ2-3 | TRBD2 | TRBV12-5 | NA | CASGLVWLGGRGNTDTQYF | TGTGCTAGTGGTTTGGTCTGGCTTGGTGGGAGGGGAAACACAGATACGCAGTATTTT
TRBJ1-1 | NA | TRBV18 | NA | CASSEQAEAFF | TGTGCCAGCTCAGAGCAGGCTGAAGCTTTCTTT
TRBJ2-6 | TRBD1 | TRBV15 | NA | CATSRETGGVGANVLTF | TGTGCCACCAGCAGGGAAACAGGGGGCGTTGGGGCCAACGTCCTGACTTTC
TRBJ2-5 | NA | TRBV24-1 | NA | CATSDPSDRRTQYF | TGTGCCACCAGTGATCCCTCGGACAGAAGGACCCAGTACTTC
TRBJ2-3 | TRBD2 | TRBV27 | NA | CASSRRPIGRAIDTQYF | TGTGCCAGCAGTCGCCGCCCGATCGGGAGGGCCATAGATACGCAGTATTTT
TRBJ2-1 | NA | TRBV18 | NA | CASSKSQGIYNEQFF | TGTGCCAGCTCAAAAAGCCAGGGAATTTACAATGAGCAGTTCTTC
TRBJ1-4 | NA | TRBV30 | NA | CAWSPRGWEKLFF | TGTGCCTGGAGCCCCAGGGGATGGGAAAAACTGTTTTTT
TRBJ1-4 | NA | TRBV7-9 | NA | CASSLVVPLNEKLFF | TGTGCCAGCAGCTTAGTAGTCCCTCTTAATGAAAAACTGTTTTTT
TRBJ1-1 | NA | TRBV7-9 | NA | CASSLVEGKAEAFF | TGTGCCAGCAGCTTAGTTGAGGGAAAGGCTGAAGCTTTCTTT
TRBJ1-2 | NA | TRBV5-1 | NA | CASSLAAGNGYTF | TGCGCCAGCAGCTTGGCGGCAGGGAATGGCTACACCTTC
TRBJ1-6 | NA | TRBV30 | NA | CAWRLSGRYNSPLHF | TGTGCCTGGAGATTAAGCGGACGGTATAATTCACCCCTCCACTTT
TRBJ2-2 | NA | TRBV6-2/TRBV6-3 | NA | CASSTRVVRTGELFF | TGTGCCAGCAGTACCCGGGTGGTTAGAACCGGGGAGCTGTTTTTT
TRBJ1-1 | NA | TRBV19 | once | CASIRGVNTEAFF | TGTGCCAGTATCCGGGGGGTGAACACTGAAGCTTTCTTT
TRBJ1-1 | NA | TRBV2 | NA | CASSYRTNTEAFF | TGTGCCAGCAGTTACAGGACGAACACTGAAGCTTTCTTT
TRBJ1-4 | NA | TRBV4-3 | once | CASSQDLGTVDNEKLFF | TGCGCCAGCAGCCAAGATCTCGGTACTGTAGATAATGAAAAACTGTTTTTT
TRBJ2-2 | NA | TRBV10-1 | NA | CASSELEGLGTGELFF | TGCGCCAGCAGTGAGTTGGAGGGCCTCGGCACCGGGGAGCTGTTTTTT
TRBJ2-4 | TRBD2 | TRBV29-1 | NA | CSVVPGTSGTVAKNIQYF | TGCAGCGTTGTTCCCGGGACTAGCGGAACTGTAGCCAAAAACATTCAGTACTTC
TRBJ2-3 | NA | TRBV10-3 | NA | CAISQTASTDTQYF | TGTGCCATCAGTCAGACAGCTAGCACAGATACGCAGTATTTT
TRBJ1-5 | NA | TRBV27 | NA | CASSLSAPGYQPQHF | TGTGCCAGCAGTTTATCGGCCCCAGGCTATCAGCCCCAGCATTTT
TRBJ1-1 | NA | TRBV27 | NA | CASSLRGLGTEAFF | TGTGCCAGCAGTTTAAGGGGTTTAGGCACTGAAGCTTTCTTT
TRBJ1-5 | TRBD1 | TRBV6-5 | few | CASSITGGSNQPQHF | TGTGCCAGCAGTATCACAGGGGGAAGCAATCAGCCCCAGCATTTT